This T cell receptor beta chain was found in a study of CD8 T cells in ankylosing spondylitis. Notes on this clonotype: The antigen is unknown.

By quantitative 5'-RACE with molecular barcodes, the TCR beta libraries were made. MiXCR, applied by TCRdb to the 5' RACE reads, yields one record per CDR3 protein. In the table there are approximately 350,000 distinct CDR3 sequences, around 20% of which are singletons. The study's findings and limits: Earlier work had already found some motif variants in reactive arthritis synovial fluid and blood. Disease-linked clones, CD8+, were relatively rare in peripheral blood.

Looked up from germline, CDR1 is SGHDT and CDR2 is YYEEEE. Trimming left V 7 bases short and J 3 bases short, with 14 bases between. CDR3 length: 13 residues. This TCR was sampled from a male donor with ankylosing spondylitis or in good health (not recorded which). The V gene is TRBV5-6, the J gene TRBJ2-7, with a weak D call TRBD2 (6 bases). Sequencing was performed on blood, either unsorted or a sorted T cell fraction (not recorded which). CDR3 region: CASRLGRSYEQYF. For the CDR3, the DNA is TGTGCCAGCCGACTTGGGAGGAGCTACGAGCAGTACTTC.